This T cell receptor (beta chain) was obtained from a study of blood T cell repertoires in COVID-19. Background on the study: COVID-19 samples from acute and convalescent phases originated in the United States, Italy and Spain. Sources were T cells, B-cell-depleted T cells, or PBMCs; the material itself was cDNA or gDNA.

The V and J ends lost 0 bases and 4 bases, in that order; junction bases with no gene match: 9. Germline CDR1 is SGDLS and CDR2 is YYNGEE. The CDR3 length is 17 residues. The table came from immunoSEQ multiplex PCR; TCRdb's copy has only in-frame clones and leaves some out. The table lists approximately 290,000 clones, 80% to 85% of them singletons. This clone was seen once. This receptor was obtained from a person aged 65 to 85 with COVID-19, enrolled during active disease. The chain carries TRBV9 and TRBJ2-2, with 7 bases fitting TRBD2. Sequenced input: peripheral blood. CDR3 protein: CASSVAGTSGTTGELFF. The CDR3 nucleotides are TGTGCCAGCAGCGTAGCCGGGACCAGCGGGACCACCGGGGAGCTGTTTTTT. Combining the CDR3 with reference TRBV9 and TRBJ2-2 gives the whole variable domain DSGVTQTPKHLITATGQRVTLRCSPRSGDLSVYWYQQSLDQGLQFLIQYYNGEERAKGNILERFSAQQFPDLHSELNLSSLELGDSALYFCASSVAGTSGTTGELFFGEGSRLTVL.